A single sample is the source of the 15 T cell receptor beta chains below, sequenced in a study of blood T cell repertoires in COVID-19. Sequencing was performed with immunoSEQ multiplex PCR; in TCRdb, only in-frame clones are kept and a portion is missing. The data show approximately 76,000 clones, roughly 85% seen once. Sequenced input: peripheral blood. Receptors originate from a woman at least 80 years old with active or convalescent COVID-19.

The J gene is TRBJ2-3, the V gene TRBV7-2; TRBD1 is a possible D gene (6 bases). Trimming left V 5 bases short and J 3 bases short, with 18 bases between. The CDR3 is 16 residues long. Germline V gene data show CDR1 as SGHTA and CDR2 as FQGNSA. This CDR3 reads CASSVSGTRGTDTQYF. CDR3 nucleotide sequence: TGTGCCAGCAGCGTTTCTGGGACAAGAGGGACAGATACGCAGTATTTT.

This chain connects TRBV6-6 to TRBJ2-7, with 7 bases matching TRBD1. This CDR3 region has 13 residues. Trimming removed 7 bases from V and 3 bases from J; junction bases left unmatched: 6. Germline assignment: CDR1 MNHNY and CDR2 SVGAGI (reference sequence). The DNA of the CDR3 is TGTGCCAGCACCATGACAGGGTACTACGAGCAGTACTTC. Amino acids: CASTMTGYYEQYF.

This chain uses TRBV4-3 with TRBJ2-3; 7 bases agree with TRBD2. This CDR3 is built from 17 residues. Per germline, CDR1 LGHNA and CDR2 YSLEER. Trimming took 2 bases from V and 6 from J; bases not matched to a gene: 14. As DNA, the CDR3 is TGCGCCAGCAGCCAACCACGGGGTACAGCCGGGGGGGATACGCAGTATTTT. It codes for CASSQPRGTAGGDTQYF.

Remarks on this clone: An end of the junction does not agree with germline; a read error may underlie this. The genes are TRBV28 and TRBJ1-1; 12 nucleotides match TRBD1. This CDR3 has 13 residues. Germline loops: CDR1 MDHEN, CDR2 SYDVKM. The CDR3 reads CASRVYRDRGLIF. Here the CDR3 DNA reads TGTGCCAGCAGGGTCTACCGGGACAGGGGGCTGATCTTT.

The V gene is TRBV27, the J gene TRBJ2-7; 7 bases fit TRBD2. The CDR3 loop spans 15 amino acids. CDR1 and CDR2 (germline): MNHEY, SMNVEV (reference sequence). The V segment lost 3 bases and the J segment 5 bases; nucleotides outside the gene matches: 10. Here the CDR3 reads CASSFPWGRVHEQYF. The DNA for the CDR3 is TGTGCCAGCAGTTTCCCCTGGGGGAGGGTGCACGAGCAGTACTTC.

The gene calls are TRBV14 and TRBJ2-1; tentative D call: TRBD2 (5 bases). Trimming removed 1 base from V and 9 bases from J, with 10 bases in between. The CDR3 is 13 residues long. Germline assignment: CDR1 SGHDN and CDR2 FVKESK. In DNA form, the CDR3 reads TGTGCCAGCAGCCAAGGGGTAGGAGGTGAGCAGTTCTTC. This sequence encodes CASSQGVGGEQFF.

With regard to this clone: An end of the junction does not agree with germline; a read error may underlie this. The rearrangement links TRBV5-4 to TRBJ2-1; TRBD2 matches at 8 bases. Germline values: CDR1 SGHNT, CDR2 YYREEE (reference sequence). The CDR3 length is 20 residues. In DNA, the CDR3 is TGTGCCACCAGCTGGGGGGGTCGCGGGGGGCTAGTCAGCTCCTACAATGAGCAGTTCTTC. This encodes CATSWGGRGGLVSSYNEQFF. Using reference TRBV5-4 and TRBJ2-1 for the parts outside the CDR3, the full variable domain is ETGVTQSPTHLIKTRGQQVTLRCSSQSGHNTVSWYQQALGQGPQFIFQYYREEENGRGNFPPRFSGLQFPNYSSELNVNALELDDSALYLCATSWGGRGGLVSSYNEQFFGPGTRLTVL.

This clone was seen a single time. This rearrangement joins TRBV10-3 to TRBJ1-3; D is possibly TRBD1 (5 bases). V lost 3 bases to trimming and J lost 2 bases, with 11 bases between them. In germline, CDR1 is ENHRY, CDR2 SYGVKD. This CDR3 is 15 amino acids long. The DNA for the CDR3 is TGTGCCATCAGTGAAGGCAGGGAAACTGGAAACACCATATATTTT. This sequence encodes CAISEGRETGNTIYF.

The chain links TRBV4-3 to TRBJ1-1; the match to TRBD1 covers 7 bases. Trimming took 0 bases from V and 0 from J; bases not matched to a gene: 7. The CDR3 sequence is 17 residues long. Per the germline V gene, CDR1 is LGHNA and CDR2 is YSLEER. CDR3 DNA sequence: TGCGCCAGCAGCCAAGATGGGACAGACTATATGAACACTGAAGCTTTCTTT. Translated, it gives CASSQDGTDYMNTEAFF.

The rearrangement links TRBV6-2 or TRBV6-3 to TRBJ1-6; 11 bases match TRBD1. Germline loops: CDR1 MNHEY, CDR2 SVGEGT. V was pared by 6 bases and J by 7 bases, with 11 bases of the junction left unmatched. This CDR3 comprises 17 residues. The CDR3 protein is CASSPPGQGGRNSPLHF. The DNA of the CDR3 is TGTGCCAGCAGCCCCCCGGGACAGGGGGGCAGGAATTCACCCCTCCACTTT.

The V gene is TRBV20-1, the J gene TRBJ1-5, with TRBD1 as a possible D gene (5 bases). Trimming stripped 3 bases from V and 6 bases from J, with 9 bases between. Germline CDR1 is DFQATT and CDR2 is SNEGSKA (reference sequence). CDR3 length: 12 residues. The CDR3 DNA sequence: TGCAGTGCTAGTTTCGGGGGTCAGCCCCAGCATTTT. Protein product: CSASFGGQPQHF.

J is TRBJ2-7 and V is TRBV7-2, with 8 bases fitting TRBD2. CDR1 and CDR2 from the germline V gene are SGHTA and FQGNSA. The CDR3 sequence is 15 residues long. V gave up 4 bases and J gave up 3 bases; unmatched junction bases: 8. The CDR3 is CASSSTRGGDYEQYF. CDR3 nucleotide sequence: TGTGCCAGCAGCTCAACCCGGGGGGGGGACTACGAGCAGTACTTC.

The CDR3 sequence: CASSLVRLSSTDTQYF. CDR3 coding DNA: TGTGCCAGCAGCTTGGTCAGGCTCTCTAGCACAGATACGCAGTATTTT. The genes are TRBV5-4 and TRBJ2-3, with D hard to call. The CDR3 length is 16 residues. V was cut by 0 bases and J by 0 bases, with 11 bases left in between. CDR1 SGHNT and CDR2 YYREEE come from the germline V gene (reference sequence).

This sequence joins TRBV2 and TRBJ2-2; D may be TRBD1 (6 bases). Trimming pared 6 bases from V and 0 bases from J, leaving 8 bases between. Germline lookup yields CDR1 SNHLY and CDR2 FYNNEI. The CDR3 consists of 14 residues. The DNA of the CDR3 is TGTGCCAGCAGACCAGGGGCGAACACCGGGGAGCTGTTTTTT. Translating it yields CASRPGANTGELFF.

The rearrangement uses TRBV2 and TRBJ2-1, with D maybe TRBD1 (6 bases). The CDR3 spans 15 residues. Trimming shortened V by 6 bases and J by 0 bases, and 12 bases separated the two germline ends. Germline V gives CDR1 SNHLY, CDR2 FYNNEI. This CDR3 reads CASRGIQGSYNEQFF. The CDR3 DNA reads as TGTGCCAGCAGGGGAATACAGGGCTCCTACAATGAGCAGTTCTTC.